This T cell receptor (beta chain) was documented in a study of CD8 T cells in Susac syndrome. Random hexamers were used to reverse transcribe an amount of roughly 0.45 to 1 ug RNA. TCRdb used MiXCR to reprocess the immunoSEQ multiplex PCR reads, holding one entry per CDR3 protein. The sample carries some 120,000 distinct CDR3 sequences, approximately 94% recorded once. V was clipped by 4 bases and J by 5 bases; unmatched bases: 6. The CDR3 spans 14 residues. Per the germline V gene, CDR1 is SGDLS and CDR2 is YYNGEE. It was negative isolation that provided the CD8+ and CD4+ T cells, whereas TEMRA cells were enriched by FACS.

Sequenced sample: CD4+ T cells from PBMCs. J is TRBJ1-1 and V is TRBV9; 9 bases map to TRBD1. The clonotype was recovered from a human donor with multiple sclerosis. The CDR3 bases are TGTGCCAGCAGCTCCGGGACAGGGATGACTGAAGCTTTCTTT. Protein product: CASSSGTGMTEAFF.